These 15 T cell receptor beta chains share one sample of origin, sequenced in a study of shared clonotypes between healthy human individuals. Sequenced by immunoSEQ multiplex PCR; TCRdb stores in-frame clones only, minus some. The table includes about 560,000 clones, roughly four fifths detected once. Sequenced: PBMCs. These TCRs come from a woman between 40 and 55 years old in good health. Some clones in this sample may be carry-over from other donors' samples.

The V gene is TRBV25-1, the J gene TRBJ1-1, with a weak D call TRBD1 (6 bases). Deletions cut 5 bases from V and 4 bases from J, with 11 bases between. CDR1 and CDR2 from the germline V gene are MGHDK and SYGVNS. The CDR3 spans 13 residues. CDR3 sequence (DNA): TGTGCCAGCAGTAATGACAGGACCACTGAAGCTTTCTTT. Translating it yields CASSNDRTTEAFF.

The chain links TRBV7-2 to TRBJ2-7, with D perhaps matching TRBD1 or TRBD2 (5 bases each). Trimming cost V 5 bases and J 2 bases, with 22 bases left between them. Germline V gene sequence: CDR1 SGHTA, CDR2 FQGNSA. The CDR3 loop spans 17 amino acids. The CDR3 loop is CASSQEGPTEPTYEQYF. DNA of the CDR3: TGTGCCAGCAGCCAAGAGGGGCCGACAGAGCCCACCTACGAGCAGTACTTC.

Concerning this clone itself: A read error is the likely source, as a far larger clone sits one nucleotide away. Within the sample, other DNA sequences also encode this same CDR3. The chain recombines TRBV29-1 with TRBJ1-1; D ambiguous. Deletions cut 4 bases from V and 7 bases from J, with 19 bases between. The CDR3 is 14 residues long. Germline CDR1 is SQVTM and CDR2 is ANQGSEA. CDR3 DNA sequence: TGCAGCGTTGTCCTAACCCGTGGTGGGATTGAAGCTTTCTTT. It specifies CSVVLTRGGIEAFF.

This chain connects TRBV7-7 to TRBJ2-5; possible D gene TRBD2, 6 bases. This CDR3 contains 14 residues. The germline V and J ends were trimmed by 6 bases and 4 bases, with 15 bases remaining between them. CDR1 is SSHAT, CDR2 FNYEAQ, per germline (reference sequence). CDR3 bases: TGTGCCAGCAGTCACCAGGGAGGTGGAGAGACCCAGTACTTC. Translating gives CASSHQGGGETQYF. Full variable domain (missing parts from reference TRBV7-7 and TRBJ2-5): GAGVSQSPRYKVTKRGQDVTLRCDPISSHATLYWYQQALGQGPEFLTYFNYEAQPDKSGLPSDRFSAERPEGSISTLTIQRTEQRDSAMYRCASSHQGGGETQYFGPGTRLLVL.

This clone was seen at least ten times. The rearrangement links TRBV30 to TRBJ2-1; 8 bases are shared with TRBD2. CDR1 and CDR2 from the germline V gene are GTSNPN and SVGIG (reference sequence). This CDR3 is 16 amino acids long. V shed 1 base and J 8 bases; nucleotides not matched to a gene: 13. CDR3 residues: CAWSEFGLARSDEQFF. The CDR3 nucleotides are TGTGCCTGGAGTGAATTCGGACTAGCAAGGAGCGATGAGCAGTTCTTC.

CDR3 nucleotides: TGTGCCAGCAGCTTAGTAAGGGCGTCGCAGTTCTTC. Its protein product is CASSLVRASQFF. The V gene is TRBV7-8, the J gene TRBJ2-1, with unresolved D. CDR3 length: 12 amino acids. The V and J ends lost 1 base and 12 bases respectively, with 10 bases between them. The germline gives CDR1 SGHVS, CDR2 FQNEAQ.

The CDR3 bases are TGTGCCAGCAGCTTAGGGTCAGTTAGCAATCAGCCCCAGCATTTT. Protein product: CASSLGSVSNQPQHF. This chain connects TRBV7-8 to TRBJ1-5; D is ambiguous. V dropped 1 base and J dropped 0 bases, with 7 bases sitting between them. The germline CDR1 and CDR2 sequences are SGHVS and FQNEAQ. The CDR3 sequence is 15 residues long.

On this clone itself: A far larger clone is off by one base, so a read error is likely. The CDR3 ends on some other residue instead of the conserved phenylalanine or tryptophan, so this is likely a read error. The V gene is TRBV30, the J gene TRBJ1-4; perhaps TRBD1 as D (6 bases). Germline V gives CDR1 GTSNPN, CDR2 SVGIG (reference sequence). Trimming removed 8 bases from V and 4 bases from J, with 11 bases in between. CDR3 size: 12 residues. The CDR3 region has the DNA TGTGCCCGACAGGAGAATAATGAAAAACTGTTTCTT. It specifies CARQENNEKLFL.

J is TRBJ1-5 and V is TRBV6-6; 9 bases are a match to TRBD1. The germline gives CDR1 MNHNY, CDR2 SVGAGI (reference sequence). The V gene end was trimmed by 11 bases and the J gene end by 0 bases; junction bases not matched to a gene: 2. The CDR3 runs 13 residues. The chain's CDR3 is CAGTGNSNQPQHF. The CDR3 DNA sequence: TGTGCCGGGACAGGGAATAGCAATCAGCCCCAGCATTTT.

This clone is a singleton in its sample. This chain connects TRBV27 to TRBJ2-7; TRBD2 matches 11 bases. The germline CDR1 and CDR2 sequences are MNHEY and SMNVEV (reference sequence). The CDR3 is 16 amino acids. The trim removed 6 bases at V and 5 bases at J, leaving 12 bases unmatched. The DNA of the CDR3 is TGTGCCAGCAGCCTCCTACTAGCGGGAGTTAATAACGAGCAGTACTTC. As protein: CASSLLLAGVNNEQYF.

The chain employs TRBV19 and TRBJ2-1; maybe TRBD2 (6 bases). The germline V gene encodes CDR1 LNHDA and CDR2 SQIVND (reference sequence). V was pared by 6 bases and J by 2 bases, with 11 bases between. This CDR3 is built from 14 residues. The CDR3 spells CASRPTSTYNEQFF. The CDR3 DNA is TGTGCCAGTAGGCCGACTAGTACCTACAATGAGCAGTTCTTC. Based on the CDR3 plus reference TRBV19 and TRBJ2-1, the full variable domain is DGGITQSPKYLFRKEGQNVTLSCEQNLNHDAMYWYRQDPGQGLRLIYYSQIVNDFQKGDIAEGYSVSREKKESFPLTVTSAQKNPTAFYLCASRPTSTYNEQFFGPGTRLTVL.

At least ten counts were recorded for this clone. This sample also contains other DNA sequences that code for the same CDR3. The genes are TRBV5-4 and TRBJ1-1; no firm D call. The length of the CDR3 is 16 residues. Germline V gives CDR1 SGHNT, CDR2 YYREEE (reference sequence). V was clipped by 1 base and J by 2 bases, with 15 bases between them. The CDR3 sequence is CASSLSFLTFNTEAFF. CDR3 nucleotides: TGTGCCAGCAGCTTGAGTTTTCTCACATTCAACACTGAAGCTTTCTTT.

This clone was seen just once. V usage is TRBV14 and J usage is TRBJ2-1; D assignment may be TRBD1 or TRBD2 (5 bases each). The CDR3 runs 14 residues. V lost 5 bases, J lost 5 bases, and 13 bases lay in between. Per the germline V gene, CDR1 is SGHDN and CDR2 is FVKESK. The CDR3 spells CASSWGFPDNEQFF. In DNA, the CDR3 is TGTGCCAGCAGCTGGGGGTTCCCCGACAATGAGCAGTTCTTC.

This clone has just one count. V is TRBV11-3 and J is TRBJ2-7; TRBD2 agrees at 7 bases. Matching the DNA end better, TRBJ2-5 makes the J call doubtful. Germline-derived CDR1 and CDR2 are SGHNT and YENEEA. The CDR3 is 12 amino acids. CDR3 bases: TGTGCCAGTAGCGCGGGAGAAGAGACCCAGTACTTC. Its translation is CASSAGEETQYF.

The sample holds a few counts of this clone. V and J are TRBV6-6 and TRBJ2-1; 14 nucleotides agree with TRBD2. V dropped 7 bases and J dropped 4; count of bases not matched to a gene: 3. The CDR3 is 15 amino acids. Germline V gene sequence: CDR1 MNHNY, CDR2 SVGAGI (reference sequence). CDR3 sequence (DNA): TGTGCCAGCAAGGGGACTAGCGGGAGTTACAATGAGCAGTTCTTC. It yields the protein CASKGTSGSYNEQFF.